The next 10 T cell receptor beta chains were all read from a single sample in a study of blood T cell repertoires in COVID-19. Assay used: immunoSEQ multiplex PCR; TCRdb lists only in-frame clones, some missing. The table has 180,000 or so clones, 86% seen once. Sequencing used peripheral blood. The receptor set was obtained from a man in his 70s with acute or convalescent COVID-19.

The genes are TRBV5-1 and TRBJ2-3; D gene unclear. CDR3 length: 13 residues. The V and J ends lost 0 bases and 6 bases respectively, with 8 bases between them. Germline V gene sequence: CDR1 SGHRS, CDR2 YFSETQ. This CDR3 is CASSLDQADTQYF. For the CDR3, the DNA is TGCGCCAGCAGCTTGGACCAAGCGGATACGCAGTATTTT.

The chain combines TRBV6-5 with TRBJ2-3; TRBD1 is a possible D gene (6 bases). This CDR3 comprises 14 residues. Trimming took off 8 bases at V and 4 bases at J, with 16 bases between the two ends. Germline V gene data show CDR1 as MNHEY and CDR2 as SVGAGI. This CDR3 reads CASLQGTEADTQYF. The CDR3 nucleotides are TGTGCCAGCTTACAGGGTACGGAAGCAGATACGCAGTATTTT.

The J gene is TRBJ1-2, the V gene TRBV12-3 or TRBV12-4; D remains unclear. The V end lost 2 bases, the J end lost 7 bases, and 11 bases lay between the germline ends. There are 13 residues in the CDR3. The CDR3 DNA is TGTGCCAGCAGTTTATCGACACCTCGTGGCTACACCTTC. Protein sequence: CASSLSTPRGYTF.

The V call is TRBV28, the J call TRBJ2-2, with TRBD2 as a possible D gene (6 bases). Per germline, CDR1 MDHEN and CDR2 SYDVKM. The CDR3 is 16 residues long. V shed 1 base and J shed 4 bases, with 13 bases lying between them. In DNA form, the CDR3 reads TGTGCCAGCAGTTTATCCCCTGGCGGGGTCACCGGGGAGCTGTTTTTT. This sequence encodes CASSLSPGGVTGELFF.

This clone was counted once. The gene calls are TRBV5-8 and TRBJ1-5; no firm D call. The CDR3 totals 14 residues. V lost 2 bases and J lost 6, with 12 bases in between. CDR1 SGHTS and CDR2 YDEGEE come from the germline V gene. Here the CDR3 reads CASSFLFGSQPQHF. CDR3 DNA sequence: TGTGCCAGCAGCTTTCTCTTCGGTAGTCAGCCCCAGCATTTT.

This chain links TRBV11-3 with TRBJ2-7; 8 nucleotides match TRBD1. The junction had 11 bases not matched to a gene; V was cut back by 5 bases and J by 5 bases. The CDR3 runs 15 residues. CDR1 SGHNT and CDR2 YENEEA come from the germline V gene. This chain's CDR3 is CASSPGGWTGHEQYF. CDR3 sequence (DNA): TGTGCCAGCAGCCCCGGGGGTTGGACAGGGCACGAGCAGTACTTC.

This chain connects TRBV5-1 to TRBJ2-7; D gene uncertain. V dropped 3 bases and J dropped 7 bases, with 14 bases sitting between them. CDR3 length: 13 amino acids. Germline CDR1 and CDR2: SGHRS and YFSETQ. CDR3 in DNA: TGCGCCAGCAGCTGGAGAAGATTTTGGGAGCAGTACTTC. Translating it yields CASSWRRFWEQYF. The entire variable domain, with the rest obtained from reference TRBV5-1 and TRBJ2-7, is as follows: KAGVTQTPRYLIKTRGQQVTLSCSPISGHRSVSWYQQTPGQGLQFLFEYFSETQRNKGNFPGRFSGRQFSNSRSEMNVSTLELGDSALYLCASSWRRFWEQYFGPGTRLTVT.

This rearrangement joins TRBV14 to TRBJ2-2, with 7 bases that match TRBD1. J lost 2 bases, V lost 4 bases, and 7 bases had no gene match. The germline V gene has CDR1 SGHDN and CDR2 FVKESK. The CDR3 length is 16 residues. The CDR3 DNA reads TGTGCCAGCAGCCCGATTAGGGGGCTCAACACCGGGGAGCTGTTTTTT. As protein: CASSPIRGLNTGELFF.

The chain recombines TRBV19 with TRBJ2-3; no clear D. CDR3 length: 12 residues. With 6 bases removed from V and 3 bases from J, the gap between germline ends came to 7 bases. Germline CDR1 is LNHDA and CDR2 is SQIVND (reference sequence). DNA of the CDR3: TGTGCCAGTAGCCCAAAAACAGATACGCAGTATTTT. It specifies CASSPKTDTQYF. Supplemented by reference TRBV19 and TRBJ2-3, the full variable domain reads DGGITQSPKYLFRKEGQNVTLSCEQNLNHDAMYWYRQDPGQGLRLIYYSQIVNDFQKGDIAEGYSVSREKKESFPLTVTSAQKNPTAFYLCASSPKTDTQYFGPGTRLTVL.

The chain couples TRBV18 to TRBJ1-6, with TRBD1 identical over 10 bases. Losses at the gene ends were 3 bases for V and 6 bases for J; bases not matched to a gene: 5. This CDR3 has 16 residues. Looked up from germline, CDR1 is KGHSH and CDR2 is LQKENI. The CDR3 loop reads CASSPRQGASNSPLHF. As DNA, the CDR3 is TGTGCCAGCTCACCCCGACAGGGGGCTAGTAATTCACCCCTCCACTTT.